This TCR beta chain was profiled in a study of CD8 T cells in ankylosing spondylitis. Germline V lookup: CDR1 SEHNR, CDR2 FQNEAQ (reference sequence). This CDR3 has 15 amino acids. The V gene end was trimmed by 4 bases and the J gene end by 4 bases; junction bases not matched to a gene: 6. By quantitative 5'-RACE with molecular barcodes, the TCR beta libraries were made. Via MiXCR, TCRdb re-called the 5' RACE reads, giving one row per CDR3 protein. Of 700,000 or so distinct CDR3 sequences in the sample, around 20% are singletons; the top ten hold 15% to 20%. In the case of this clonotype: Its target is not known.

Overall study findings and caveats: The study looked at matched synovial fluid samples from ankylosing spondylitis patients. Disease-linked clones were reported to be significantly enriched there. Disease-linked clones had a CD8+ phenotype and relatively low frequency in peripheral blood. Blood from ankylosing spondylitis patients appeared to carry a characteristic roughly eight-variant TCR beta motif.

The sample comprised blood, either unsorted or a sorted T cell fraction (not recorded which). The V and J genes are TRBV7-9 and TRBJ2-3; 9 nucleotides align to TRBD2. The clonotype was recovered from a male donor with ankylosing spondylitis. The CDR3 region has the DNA TGTGCCAGCAGCTCGTTAGCGGGAGCATCAGATACGCAGTATTTT. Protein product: CASSSLAGASDTQYF.